This T cell receptor (beta chain) comes out of a study of T cells in Graves' hyperthyroidism and ophthalmopathy (dated by TCRdb to between 2017 and 2020). A note on the overall study: Peripheral blood samples were taken at the time of initial diagnosis, prior to any treatment. To identify distinguishing TCR V-J signatures, a discovery cohort of around 100 patients was used, comprising fewer than 45 with Graves' ophthalmopathy and some 60 with stable Graves' hyperthyroidism. The roughly 94 discovery patients were randomly split 7:3 into training and test sets. The study also compared thyroid tissue and blood T-cell repertoires from about 6 Graves' hyperthyroidism patients. The paper describes TCR Vbeta CDR3 sequencing of 140 or so peripheral blood samples, made up of 43 ophthalmopathy patients, 70 to 75 hyperthyroidism patients and roughly 17 progressor patients. Prospective prediction of ophthalmopathy was tested in an independent validation cohort of approximately 19 hyperthyroidism patients and 17 patients who later progressed to ophthalmopathy. Once sampling was done, hyperthyroidism patients were given methimazole at a starting dose of 30 mg daily, whereas ophthalmopathy patients were given high-dose intravenous methylprednisolone. The paper's findings and limits, for the study overall: Ophthalmopathy was separated from stable hyperthyroidism by a 13 V-J signature model, with approximately 90% sensitivity and about 84% specificity obtained in cross-validation and 80%/75% obtained in testing. No statistical method was used to set the sample size in advance, and investigators knew the group allocation. Blood samples also contained most of the expanded thyroid clonotypes (frequency above 0.001), which suggests that blood repertoires may reflect thyroid immune responses. During validation, the model predicted progression to ophthalmopathy a median of around 6 months ahead of onset, with roughly 65% sensitivity and roughly 75% specificity.

Ophthalmopathy patients had moderately to severely active disease, with a Clinical Activity Score of 3 or more, a NOSPECS grade of 4 or more, and a disease duration of less than 3 months. Patients with uncontrolled infections, other autoimmune diseases, pregnancy or lactation were excluded. Diagnoses were established on the basis of clinical symptoms, serum thyroxine and TRAb, thyroid ultrasound, and orbital computed tomography. Ficoll-Paque density gradient centrifugation was used to isolate PBMCs from approximately 10 ml of fresh peripheral blood. Total RNA was extracted using Trizol reagent, and RNA quality was assessed on an Agilent 2100 Bioanalyzer. This clonotype occurred a few times. The antigen it recognizes is unknown. Nothing much larger sits one base from this clone, and base qualities are not available. Amplification of TCR beta CDR3 regions was carried out from RNA transcripts. For the first round of RT-PCR on the TCR CDR3, the HTBI primer set was used together with the Qiagen OneStep RT-PCR kit. A second multiplex PCR round built the libraries, followed by size selection and purification. Libraries were sequenced paired-end with 100 bp reads on an Illumina HiSeq2000. The authors processed their data as follows. SOAPnuke was used to process the raw data, with reads discarded if the reads contained adapters or uncalled bases, had a mean Phred below 15, or lacked an exact constant-primer or identifier match. COPE v1.2.5 was used to merge high-quality paired reads, and clonotypes were defined as unique nucleotide sequences. MiTCR v1.1 was used to align clonotypes to the IMGT TRBV, TRBD and TRBJ reference segments. Only V-J combinations with frequency above 0.0001, covering 99% to 99.2% of repertoires, were analysed. A TCS score was defined as the ratio of F50 (clonal expansion) to E x V (chaos), with BLOSUM62-based TCRdist applied between CDR3 peptides within each V-J. Welch's t-statistics and random forest reduced roughly 530 V-J features to roughly 13, which were used in a naive Bayes classifier (R e1071). Using fastp trimming at Q25 and MiXCR clonotype assembly, TCRdb reanalyzed the public sequencing data and kept in-frame beta chains. Every distinct CDR3 protein forms one entry, paired with its most common genes and DNA. The V and J calls reflect TCRdb's pipeline rather than the authors' work. The sample data list more than 350,000 distinct CDR3 sequences, and 13% to 15% of these were observed just once. The top ten hold roughly a fifth of the sample.

Trimming takes 6 bases off V and 0 bases off J; junction bases not matched to a gene: 14. CDR1 and CDR2 (LNHDA, SQIVND) derive from the germline V gene (reference sequence). Taken from cysteine to phenylalanine, the CDR3 has 19 residues. Solely the CDR3 DNA is kept, with 57 bases framed from the first base. The sample comprised blood. Rearrangement joined TRBV19 to TRBJ2-6; TRBD1 lines up with 7 middle nucleotides. The sequence came from an older woman with Graves' ophthalmopathy. Here is the DNA: TGTGCCAGTAGCTTGGGCGCCGGGACAGCAAGCTCTGGGGCCAACGTCCTGACTTTC. Translation gives CASSLGAGTASSGANVLTF.